This TCR beta chain was captured by sequencing in a study of control samples from healthy donors and cancer patients. This table comes from immunoSEQ multiplex PCR, and its TCRdb copy is limited to in-frame clones, with some not included. The data hold some 120,000 clones, with roughly 88% observed a single time. The sequence came from a man between 45 and 60 years old in good health. The sequenced sample was blood.

CDR3 bases: TGTGCCAGCAGTTACAGACCCGACAGCTATTACAATGAGCAGTTCTTC. It codes for CASSYRPDSYYNEQFF. The gene calls are TRBV6-5 and TRBJ2-1, with D possibly TRBD1 on 5 matching bases. Germline V gene lookup returns CDR1 MNHEY and CDR2 SVGAGI. CDR3 length: 16 residues. V lost 2 bases, J lost 4 bases, and 15 bases lay in between.